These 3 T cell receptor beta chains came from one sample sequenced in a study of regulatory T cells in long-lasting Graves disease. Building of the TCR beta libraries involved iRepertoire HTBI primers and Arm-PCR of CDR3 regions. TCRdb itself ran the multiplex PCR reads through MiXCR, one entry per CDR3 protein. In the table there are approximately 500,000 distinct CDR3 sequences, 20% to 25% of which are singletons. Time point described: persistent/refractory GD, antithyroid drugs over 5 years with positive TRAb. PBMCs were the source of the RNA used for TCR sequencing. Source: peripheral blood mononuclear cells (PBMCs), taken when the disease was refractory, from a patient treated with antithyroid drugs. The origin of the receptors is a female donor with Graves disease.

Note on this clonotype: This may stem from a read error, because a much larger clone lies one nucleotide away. The CDR3 is CASGLGYSDQPQHF. CDR3 bases: TGTGCTAGTGGTTTGGGATATAGCGATCAGCCCCAGCATTTT. The V gene is TRBV12-5, the J gene TRBJ1-5, with unresolved D. This CDR3 is 14 amino acids long. The germline V gene has CDR1 LGHNT and CDR2 FRNRAP.

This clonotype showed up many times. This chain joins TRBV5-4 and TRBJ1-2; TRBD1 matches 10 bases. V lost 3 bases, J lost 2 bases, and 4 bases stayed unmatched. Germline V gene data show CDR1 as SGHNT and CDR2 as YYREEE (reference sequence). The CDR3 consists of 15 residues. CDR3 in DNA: TGTGCCAGCAGCTCTGGACAGGGGGGCAACTATGGCTACACCTTC. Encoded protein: CASSSGQGGNYGYTF.

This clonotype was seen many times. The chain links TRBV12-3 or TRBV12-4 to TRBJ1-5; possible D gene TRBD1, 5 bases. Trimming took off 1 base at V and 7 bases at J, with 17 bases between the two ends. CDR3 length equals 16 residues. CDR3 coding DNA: TGTGCCAGCAGTTTAGGGGGGGGTTCTTATCGGCAGCCCCAGCATTTT. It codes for CASSLGGGSYRQPQHF.